Detailed here is one T cell receptor (beta chain). Many counts were recorded for this clone. Its antigen has not been determined. The input lacks base qualities; no much larger clone sits a single base away. To prepare the library, PCR was applied. The instrument was an Illumina HiSeq 4000. High-throughput sequencing was used to profile the TCR beta-chain CDR3 region of each patient. The source study handled its data this way. CDR3 differences across clinicopathological groups were used to build a classifier for discriminating distant-metastatic papillary thyroid cancer patients. The Shannon index was used to assess repertoire diversity, and the Morisita-Horn index was used to assess tumor-blood repertoire similarity. TCRdb's own reprocessing of the public reads used fastp at Q25 and MiXCR and kept productive beta chains. Clone size and V and J calls follow TCRdb, not the original study. The sample contains over 45,000 clones, about 20% of them found a single time. About 4% of the sample belongs to the ten largest clones.

The data were obtained in a study of metastatic and nonmetastatic thyroid tumors (dated by TCRdb to the early 2020s). Background for the entire study: Repertoires were compared across peripheral blood and tumor or nodule tissue samples from malignant and benign thyroid patients. The paper as a whole reports these results and caveats: In both blood and tumor samples, malignant tumors were reported to have significantly higher TCR beta diversity than benign nodules.

V is clipped by 3 bases and J by 5 bases, and the sequence between their germline boundaries is 11 bases long. Via the germline V gene (reference sequence), CDR1 is GTSNPN and CDR2 SVGIG. The CDR3 holds 13 amino acids from the cysteine to the phenylalanine. Only CDR3 DNA is held: 39 bases, read in frame from base 1. No patient had received any treatment before thyroid surgery. Using T-cell receptor beta sequencing, the study looked back at clinical samples from patients collected from the early 2010s to the late 2010s. The TCR was taken from a male donor with papillary thyroid cancer or a benign thyroid nodule (not recorded which). Some clones in this sample may be carry-over from other donors' samples. Material for sequencing was blood. The sequence is built from TRBV30 and TRBJ1-5; the D gene assignment is ambiguous. The CDR3 protein is CAWSENQYQPQHF. DNA sequence: TGTGCCTGGAGCGAAAACCAGTATCAGCCCCAGCATTTT.